This is a list of T cell receptor beta chains from one sample in a study of prognosis after radiotherapy for stage I lung cancer. In TCRdb, the multiplex PCR reads were re-called with MiXCR into one record per CDR3 protein. The table records roughly 23,000 distinct CDR3 sequences, roughly 37% of them present only once. The sample in question was PBMCs, obtained before or after stereotactic body radiation therapy (not recorded which). These receptors all come from a donor of 50 years or more with non-small cell lung cancer. Both conserved end residues are part of each CDR3. Fields, in order: clone size, V gene, D gene, CDR3 length, J gene, CDR3 DNA, CDR3 protein. The D gene is left open where the match is weak. Clone size is shown for a subset of rows, as once, few, many or a class of expanded clone.

many	TRBV6-4	TRBD2	15	TRBJ2-3	TGTGCCAGCAGTGAGCTAGCGGGAAGCACAGATACGCAGTATTTT	CASSELAGSTDTQYF
NA	TRBV11-3	NA	14	TRBJ1-1	TGTGCCGGCAGCTTAGGGGTGTCGTGGACTGAAGCTTTCTTT	CAGSLGVSWTEAFF
NA	TRBV28	NA	14	TRBJ2-2	TGTGCCTCCGACGTCACAGTGGTCACCGGGGAGCTGTTTTTT	CASDVTVVTGELFF
many	TRBV5-1	NA	14	TRBJ2-1	TGCGCCAGCAGCTTGTATGCTAGCATAGATGAGCAGTTCTTC	CASSLYASIDEQFF
many	TRBV30	NA	13	TRBJ1-2	TGTGCCTGGAGTCGGGACGGTAACTATGGCTACACCTTC	CAWSRDGNYGYTF
many	TRBV4-1	NA	16	TRBJ2-5	TGCGCCAGCAGCCAAGATCTGTGGACAACCCAAGAGACCCAGTACTTC	CASSQDLWTTQETQYF
many	TRBV9	NA	14	TRBJ2-1	TGTGCCAGCACGATGACTAGCTCCTACAATGAGCAGTTCTTC	CASTMTSSYNEQFF
NA	TRBV6-1	NA	15	TRBJ2-2	TGTGCCAGCAGTGAATCCAGTTTTAACACCGGGGAGCTGTTTTTT	CASSESSFNTGELFF
few	TRBV7-9	NA	13	TRBJ1-5	TGTGCCAGCAGTGGGGGGGCGGGTCAGCCCCAGCATTTT	CASSGGAGQPQHF
NA	TRBV9	TRBD2	16	TRBJ2-3	TGTGCCAGCAGCCCCCGACTAGCGGGGGGGAAAGATACGCAGTATTTT	CASSPRLAGGKDTQYF
NA	TRBV28	NA	13	TRBJ1-2	TGTGCCAGCAGTTTAGGTTACTCCTATGGCTACACCTTC	CASSLGYSYGYTF
many	TRBV27	NA	13	TRBJ1-2	TGTGCCAACCGAAGGGGGGGAAGCTATGGCTACACCTTC	CANRRGGSYGYTF
many	TRBV5-6	NA	14	TRBJ1-6	TGTGCCAGCAGCTTGGGCCAGGGACCTTCACCCCTCCACTTT	CASSLGQGPSPLHF
many	TRBV14	NA	16	TRBJ2-7	TGTGCCAGCAGCCAAGGCTCCGGGACATTTCTCTACGAGCAGTACTTC	CASSQGSGTFLYEQYF
many	TRBV6-2/TRBV6-3	TRBD2	15	TRBJ2-1	TGTGCCAGCAGTTCGGGACTAGCGGGCTACAATGAGCAGTTCTTC	CASSSGLAGYNEQFF
many	TRBV11-2	TRBD1	15	TRBJ1-4	TGTGCCAGCAGCGCCCACAGGGGGCGTGATGAAAAACTGTTTTTT	CASSAHRGRDEKLFF
many	TRBV4-3	TRBD2	14	TRBJ2-1	TGCGCCAGCAGCCAAGGACTAGCGGACAATGAGCAGTTCTTC	CASSQGLADNEQFF
NA	TRBV2	TRBD1	16	TRBJ1-5	TGTGCCAGCTCTCAAAGTGACTCAGGGGGAGATCAGCCCCAGCATTTT	CASSQSDSGGDQPQHF
many	TRBV7-9	NA	16	TRBJ2-2	TGTGCCAGCAGGCTTCCGGGATTTACGAACACCGGGGAGCTGTTTTTT	CASRLPGFTNTGELFF
many	TRBV19	TRBD1	17	TRBJ1-3	TGTGCCAGTAGTAAAGGGGACAGGGTGCCCTCTGGAAACACCATATATTTT	CASSKGDRVPSGNTIYF
once	TRBV28	NA	12	TRBJ2-7	TGTGCCATCAGTTCCCTCGAATACGATCAGTACTTC	CAISSLEYDQYF
few	TRBV7-2	NA	15	TRBJ1-1	TGTGCCAGCAGCCCCCAACAGGGCGGGAACACTGAAGCTTTCTTT	CASSPQQGGNTEAFF
many	TRBV6-1	TRBD2	14	TRBJ2-1	TGTGCCAGCTTTAGGACTAGCGGTTACAATGAGCAGTTCTTC	CASFRTSGYNEQFF
medium-sized	TRBV12-3/TRBV12-4	NA	11	TRBJ1-2	TGTGCCAGCAGCCGCGGGAATGGCTACACCTTC	CASSRGNGYTF
many	TRBV7-9	NA	14	TRBJ1-4	TGTGCCAGCAGCCCCGCCTTGGGGCATGAAAAACTGTTTTTT	CASSPALGHEKLFF
NA	TRBV12-3/TRBV12-4	NA	13	TRBJ1-5	TGTGCCAGCAGTTGGAGGGGGAATCAGCCCCAGCATTTT	CASSWRGNQPQHF
many	TRBV5-1	NA	16	TRBJ2-7	TGCGCCAGCAGCTCCGGATCCCCCCTTAGGCCTTACGAGCAGTACTTC	CASSSGSPLRPYEQYF
many	TRBV18	NA	12	TRBJ2-7	TGTGCCAGCTCACCAGCGACAAGGGAGCAGTACTTC	CASSPATREQYF
NA	TRBV28	NA	12	TRBJ2-7	TGTGCCAGCAGTTCCGTACATGTCGATCAGTACTTC	CASSSVHVDQYF
many	TRBV9	TRBD1	17	TRBJ1-2	TGTGCCAGCAGCGTAGGACCTGGCAGGGGGCAGGTCTATGGCTACACCTTC	CASSVGPGRGQVYGYTF
NA	TRBV6-2/TRBV6-3	NA	14	TRBJ2-7	TGTGCCAGCATATCCCCCTCCAGGTGGACCGATCAGTACTTC	CASISPSRWTDQYF
many	TRBV30	NA	14	TRBJ2-7	TGTGCCTGGAGTGTCCAGGGGACCAACTACGCGCAGTACTTC	CAWSVQGTNYAQYF
NA	TRBV5-1	TRBD2	15	TRBJ2-5	TGCGCCAGCAGCCTAGATCTAGCGGGATCAGAGACCCAGTACTTC	CASSLDLAGSETQYF
many	TRBV2	NA	13	TRBJ2-5	TGTGCCACCAATCAGCGAGGACAAGAGACCCAGTACTTC	CATNQRGQETQYF
many	TRBV3-1	NA	11	TRBJ2-1	TGTGCCAGCAGCCAAGGATGGGTGCAGTTCTTC	CASSQGWVQFF
many	TRBV9	NA	15	TRBJ2-5	TGTGCCAGCAGCGTAGCTGGAGAGATCCAAGAGACCCAGTACTTC	CASSVAGEIQETQYF
many	TRBV20-1	NA	11	TRBJ1-1	TGCAGTGGATTGGGGAACACTGAAGCTTTCTTT	CSGLGNTEAFF
many	TRBV19	NA	12	TRBJ1-1	TGTGCCAGTAGTGTCCGGGCCTTGGGGGCTTTCTTT	CASSVRALGAFF
many	TRBV19	NA	15	TRBJ2-2	TGTGCCAGTAGTGGAGTGGGGTGGAACACCGGGGAGCTGTTTTTT	CASSGVGWNTGELFF
NA	TRBV11-3	TRBD2	20	TRBJ2-5	TGTGCCAGCAGCTTAGATCCCGGGACTAGCCGGAGCGGGTCCCAAGAGACCCAGTACTTC	CASSLDPGTSRSGSQETQYF
NA	TRBV6-1	NA	12	TRBJ1-3	TGTGCCAGCACCACTCCTGGAAACACCATATATTTT	CASTTPGNTIYF
many	TRBV20-1	NA	17	TRBJ2-7	TGCAGTGCTAACCCGTTGGGGCCTTATGTTACGACCTACGAGCAGTACTTC	CSANPLGPYVTTYEQYF
NA	TRBV6-2/TRBV6-3	NA	18	TRBJ2-6	TGTGCCAGCAGTTCACGGGACATCTCAGACTCTGGGGCCAACGTCCTGACTTTC	CASSSRDISDSGANVLTF
many	TRBV29-1	TRBD2	12	TRBJ2-3	TGCAGCACTCTAGCGGGAGTAGATACGCAGTATTTT	CSTLAGVDTQYF
many	TRBV18	NA	15	TRBJ2-7	TGTGCCAGCTCACCACCGGGCCGAGCCCTCTACGAGCAGTACTTC	CASSPPGRALYEQYF
few	TRBV9	NA	16	TRBJ1-2	TGTGCCAGCAGCGTAGACGGACAGTACTCTAACTATGGCTACACCTTC	CASSVDGQYSNYGYTF
NA	TRBV11-3	NA	14	TRBJ2-7	TGTGCCAGCAGCTTAGCGGAGGCCCTTTACGAGCAGTACTTC	CASSLAEALYEQYF
NA	TRBV20-1	NA	14	TRBJ2-3	TGCAGTTCCCGAAGCGAGATAGTTCAAGATACGCAGTATTTT	CSSRSEIVQDTQYF
many	TRBV11-2	TRBD1	15	TRBJ1-4	TGTGCCAGCAGCTCTACAGGGGGTGGAGATGAAAAACTGTTTTTT	CASSSTGGGDEKLFF